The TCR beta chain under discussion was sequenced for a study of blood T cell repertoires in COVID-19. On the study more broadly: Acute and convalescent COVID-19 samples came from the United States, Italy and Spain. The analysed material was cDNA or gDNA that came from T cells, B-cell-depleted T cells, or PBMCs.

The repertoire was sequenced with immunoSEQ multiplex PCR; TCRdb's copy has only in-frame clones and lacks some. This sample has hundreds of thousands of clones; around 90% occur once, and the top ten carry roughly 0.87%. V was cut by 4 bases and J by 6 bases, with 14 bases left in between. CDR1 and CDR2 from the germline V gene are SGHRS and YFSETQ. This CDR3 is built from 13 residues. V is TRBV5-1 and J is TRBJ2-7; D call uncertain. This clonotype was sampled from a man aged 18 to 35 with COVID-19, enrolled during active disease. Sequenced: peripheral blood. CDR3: CASSPSPPGEQYF. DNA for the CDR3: TGCGCCAGCAGCCCGAGCCCCCCGGGCGAGCAGTACTTC.